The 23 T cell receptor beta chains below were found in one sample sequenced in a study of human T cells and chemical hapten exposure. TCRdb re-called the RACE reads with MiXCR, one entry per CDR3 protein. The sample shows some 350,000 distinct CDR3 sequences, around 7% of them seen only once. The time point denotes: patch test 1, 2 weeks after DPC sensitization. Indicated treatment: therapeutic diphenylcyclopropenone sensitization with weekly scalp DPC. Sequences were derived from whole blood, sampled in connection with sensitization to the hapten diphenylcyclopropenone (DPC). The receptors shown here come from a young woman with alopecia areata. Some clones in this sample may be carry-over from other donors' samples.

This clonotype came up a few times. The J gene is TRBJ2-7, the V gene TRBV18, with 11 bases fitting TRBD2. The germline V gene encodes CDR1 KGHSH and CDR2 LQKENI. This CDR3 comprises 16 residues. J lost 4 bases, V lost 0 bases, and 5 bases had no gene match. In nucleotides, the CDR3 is TGTGCCAGCTCACCACCTGGGTCTAGCGGGGGGTACGAGCAGTACTTC. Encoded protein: CASSPPGSSGGYEQYF. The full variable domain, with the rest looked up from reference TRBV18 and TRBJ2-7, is NAGVMQNPRHLVRRRGQEARLRCSPMKGHSHVYWYRQLPEEGLKFMVYLQKENIIDESGMPKERFSAEFPKEGPSILRIQQVVRGDSAAYFCASSPPGSSGGYEQYFGPGTRLTVT.

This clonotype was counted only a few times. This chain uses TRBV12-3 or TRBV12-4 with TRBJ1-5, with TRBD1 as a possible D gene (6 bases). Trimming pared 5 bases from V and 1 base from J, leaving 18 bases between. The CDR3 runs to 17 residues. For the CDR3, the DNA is TGTGCCAGCAGTACCCATGGGGGGGGCTCGAGCAATCAGCCCCAGCATTTT. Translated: CASSTHGGGSSNQPQHF.

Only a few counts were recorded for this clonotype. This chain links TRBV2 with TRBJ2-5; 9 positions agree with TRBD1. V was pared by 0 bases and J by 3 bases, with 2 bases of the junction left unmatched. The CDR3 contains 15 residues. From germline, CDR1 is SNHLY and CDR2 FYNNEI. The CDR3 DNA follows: TGTGCCAGCAGTGAAGCAACAGGGGGCGAAGAGACCCAGTACTTC. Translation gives CASSEATGGEETQYF.

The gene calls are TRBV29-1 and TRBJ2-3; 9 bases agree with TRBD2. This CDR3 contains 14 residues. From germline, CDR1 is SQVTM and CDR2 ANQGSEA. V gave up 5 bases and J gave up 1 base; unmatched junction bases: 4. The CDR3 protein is CSVIASGGTDTQYF. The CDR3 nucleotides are TGCAGCGTTATTGCTAGCGGGGGCACAGATACGCAGTATTTT.

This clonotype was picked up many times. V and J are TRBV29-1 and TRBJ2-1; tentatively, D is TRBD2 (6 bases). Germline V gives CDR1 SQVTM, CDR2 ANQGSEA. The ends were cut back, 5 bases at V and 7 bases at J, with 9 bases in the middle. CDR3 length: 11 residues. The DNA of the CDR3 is TGCAGCGTTCCGGGGACTAATGAGCAGTTCTTC. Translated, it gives CSVPGTNEQFF.

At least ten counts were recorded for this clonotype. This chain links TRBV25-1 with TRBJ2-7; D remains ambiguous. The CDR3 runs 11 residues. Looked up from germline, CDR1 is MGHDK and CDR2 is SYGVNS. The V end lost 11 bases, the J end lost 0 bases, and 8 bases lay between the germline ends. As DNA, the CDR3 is TGTGCCGCGAGGTCCTCCTACGAGCAGTACTTC. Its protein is CAARSSYEQYF.

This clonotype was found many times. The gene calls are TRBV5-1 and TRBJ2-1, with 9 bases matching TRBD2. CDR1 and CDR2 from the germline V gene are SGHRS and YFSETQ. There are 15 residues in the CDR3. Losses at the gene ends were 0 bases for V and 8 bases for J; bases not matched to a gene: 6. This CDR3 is CASSLGLAGRDEQFF. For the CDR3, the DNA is TGCGCCAGCAGCTTGGGCCTAGCGGGGAGGGATGAGCAGTTCTTC.

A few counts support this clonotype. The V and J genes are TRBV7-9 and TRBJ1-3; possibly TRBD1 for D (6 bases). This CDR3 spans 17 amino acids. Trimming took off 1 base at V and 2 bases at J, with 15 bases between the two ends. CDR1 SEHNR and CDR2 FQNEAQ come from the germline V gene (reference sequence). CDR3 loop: CASSLDQGTRAGNTIYF. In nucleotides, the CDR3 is TGTGCCAGCAGCTTAGATCAGGGGACTAGAGCTGGAAACACCATATATTTT.

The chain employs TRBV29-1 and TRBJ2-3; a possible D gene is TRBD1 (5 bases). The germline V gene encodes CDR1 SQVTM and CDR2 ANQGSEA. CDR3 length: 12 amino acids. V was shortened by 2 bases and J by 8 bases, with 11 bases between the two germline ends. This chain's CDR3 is CSVEKGPVTQYF. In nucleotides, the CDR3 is TGCAGCGTTGAAAAGGGGCCCGTTACGCAGTATTTT.

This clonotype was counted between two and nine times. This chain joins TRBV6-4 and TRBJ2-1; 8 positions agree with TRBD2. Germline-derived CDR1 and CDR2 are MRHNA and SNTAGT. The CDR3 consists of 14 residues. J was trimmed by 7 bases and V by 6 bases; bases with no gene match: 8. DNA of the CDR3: TGTGCCAGCAGGACGGGGGGGCCGGGTAATGAGCAGTTCTTC. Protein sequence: CASRTGGPGNEQFF.

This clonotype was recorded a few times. For the CDR3, the DNA is TGTGCCAGCTTGGTGAGCTCTGGAAACACCATATATTTT. Amino acid sequence: CASLVSSGNTIYF. The chain is built from TRBV18 and TRBJ1-3, with unresolved D. V dropped 7 bases and J dropped 0 bases, with 7 bases sitting between them. The CDR3 has 13 amino acids. Germline loops: CDR1 KGHSH, CDR2 LQKENI.

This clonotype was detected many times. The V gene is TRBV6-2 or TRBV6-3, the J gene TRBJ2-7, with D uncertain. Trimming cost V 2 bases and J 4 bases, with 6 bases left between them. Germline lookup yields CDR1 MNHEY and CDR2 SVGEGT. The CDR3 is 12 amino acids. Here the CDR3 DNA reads TGTGCCAGCAGTTACCAAACGTACGAGCAGTACTTC. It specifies CASSYQTYEQYF.

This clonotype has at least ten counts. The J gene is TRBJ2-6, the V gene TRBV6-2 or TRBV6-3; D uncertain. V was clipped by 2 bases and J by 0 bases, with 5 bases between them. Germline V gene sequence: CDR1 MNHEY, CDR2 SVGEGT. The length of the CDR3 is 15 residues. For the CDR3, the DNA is TGTGCCAGCAGTTACGTTGCCTCTGGGGCCAACGTCCTGACTTTC. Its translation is CASSYVASGANVLTF.

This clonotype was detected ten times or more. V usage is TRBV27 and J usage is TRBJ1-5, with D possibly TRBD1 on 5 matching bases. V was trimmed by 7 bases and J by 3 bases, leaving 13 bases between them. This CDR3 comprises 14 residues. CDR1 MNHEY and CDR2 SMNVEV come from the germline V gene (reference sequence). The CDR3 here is CASTLDRVNQPQHF. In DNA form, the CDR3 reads TGTGCCAGCACACTAGACAGAGTCAATCAGCCCCAGCATTTT.

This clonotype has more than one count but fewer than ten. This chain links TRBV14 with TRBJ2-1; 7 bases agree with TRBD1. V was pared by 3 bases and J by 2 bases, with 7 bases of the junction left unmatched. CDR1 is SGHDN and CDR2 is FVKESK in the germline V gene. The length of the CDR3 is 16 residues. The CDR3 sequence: CASSQGTVWTYNEQFF. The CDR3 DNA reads TGTGCCAGCAGCCAGGGGACAGTTTGGACCTACAATGAGCAGTTCTTC.

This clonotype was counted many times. CDR3 nucleotide sequence: TGTGCCAGCAGTTACCTCAGCGGGGAGTACCAAGAGACCCAGTACTTC. Translated: CASSYLSGEYQETQYF. V usage is TRBV6-6 and J usage is TRBJ2-5; 7 bases map to TRBD2. Germline CDR1 is MNHNY and CDR2 is SVGAGI (reference sequence). V trimming: 2 bases; J trimming: 0 bases; junction bases outside the gene matches: 6. The CDR3 length is 16 residues.

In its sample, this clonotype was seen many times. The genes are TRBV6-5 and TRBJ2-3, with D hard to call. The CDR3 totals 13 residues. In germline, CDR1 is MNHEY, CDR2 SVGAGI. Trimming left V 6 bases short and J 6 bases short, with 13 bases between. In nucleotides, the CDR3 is TGTGCCAGCAGAACTCCTGGACGGGATACGCAGTATTTT. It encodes CASRTPGRDTQYF.

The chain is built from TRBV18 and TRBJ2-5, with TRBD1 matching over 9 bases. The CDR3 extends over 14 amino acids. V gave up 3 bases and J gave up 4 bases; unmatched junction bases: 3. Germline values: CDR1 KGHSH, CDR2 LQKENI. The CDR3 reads CASSPQTGGETQYF. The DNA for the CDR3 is TGTGCCAGCTCACCTCAGACAGGGGGAGAGACCCAGTACTTC.

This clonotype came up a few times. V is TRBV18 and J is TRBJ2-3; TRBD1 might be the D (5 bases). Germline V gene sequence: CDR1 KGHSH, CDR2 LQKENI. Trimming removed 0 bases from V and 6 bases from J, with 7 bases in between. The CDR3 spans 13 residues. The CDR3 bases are TGTGCCAGCTCACCACCTGGACACGATACGCAGTATTTT. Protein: CASSPPGHDTQYF.

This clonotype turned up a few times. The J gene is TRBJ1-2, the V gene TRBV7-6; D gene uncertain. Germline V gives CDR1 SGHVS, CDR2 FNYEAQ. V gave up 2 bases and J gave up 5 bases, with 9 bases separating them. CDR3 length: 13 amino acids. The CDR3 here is CASSLFLAYGYTF. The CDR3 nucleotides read TGTGCCAGCAGCTTATTTCTGGCTTATGGCTACACCTTC.

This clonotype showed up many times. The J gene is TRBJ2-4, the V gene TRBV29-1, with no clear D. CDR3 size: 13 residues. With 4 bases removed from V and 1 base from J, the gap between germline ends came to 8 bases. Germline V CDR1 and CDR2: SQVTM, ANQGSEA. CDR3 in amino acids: CSVVRSAKNIQYF. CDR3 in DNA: TGCAGCGTTGTTCGGTCTGCCAAAAACATTCAGTACTTC.

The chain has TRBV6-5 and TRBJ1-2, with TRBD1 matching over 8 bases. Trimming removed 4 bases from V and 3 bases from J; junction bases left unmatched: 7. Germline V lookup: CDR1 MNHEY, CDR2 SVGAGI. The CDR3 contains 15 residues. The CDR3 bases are TGTGCCAGCAGTTCCCGGGCAGGGGGCTACTATGGCTACACCTTC. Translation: CASSSRAGGYYGYTF.

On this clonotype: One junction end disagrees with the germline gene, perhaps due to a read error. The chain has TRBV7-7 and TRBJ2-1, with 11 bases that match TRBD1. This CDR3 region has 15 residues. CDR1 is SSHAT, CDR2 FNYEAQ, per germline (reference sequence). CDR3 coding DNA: TGTGCTAGCAGTTCCGGGACAGGGGGGCACAATGAGCAGTTCTTC. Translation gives CASSSGTGGHNEQFF.